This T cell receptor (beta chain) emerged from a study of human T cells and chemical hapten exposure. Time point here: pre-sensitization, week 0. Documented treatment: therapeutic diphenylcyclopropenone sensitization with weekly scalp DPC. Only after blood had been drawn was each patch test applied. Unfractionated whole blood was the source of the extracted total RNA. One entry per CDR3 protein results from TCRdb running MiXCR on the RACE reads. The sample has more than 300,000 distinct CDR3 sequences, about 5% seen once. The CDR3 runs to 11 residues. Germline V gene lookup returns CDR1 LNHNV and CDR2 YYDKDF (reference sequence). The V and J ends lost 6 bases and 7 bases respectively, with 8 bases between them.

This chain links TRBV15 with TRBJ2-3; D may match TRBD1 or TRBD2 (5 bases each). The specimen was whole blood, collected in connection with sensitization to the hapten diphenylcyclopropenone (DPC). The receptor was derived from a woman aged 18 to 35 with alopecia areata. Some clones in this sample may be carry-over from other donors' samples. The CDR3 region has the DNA TGTGCCACCAGGGGGGTCAATACGCAGTATTTT. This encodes CATRGVNTQYF.